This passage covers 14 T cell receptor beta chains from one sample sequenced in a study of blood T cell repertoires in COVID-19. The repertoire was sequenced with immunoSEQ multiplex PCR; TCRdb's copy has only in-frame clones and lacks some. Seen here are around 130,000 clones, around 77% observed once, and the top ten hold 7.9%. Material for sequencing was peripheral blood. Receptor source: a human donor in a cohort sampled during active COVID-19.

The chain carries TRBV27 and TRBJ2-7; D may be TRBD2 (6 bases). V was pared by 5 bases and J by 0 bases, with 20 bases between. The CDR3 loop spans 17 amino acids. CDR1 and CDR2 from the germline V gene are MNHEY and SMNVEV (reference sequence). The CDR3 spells CASSPSRYSGSSYEQYF. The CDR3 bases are TGTGCCAGCAGTCCCTCGAGGTATAGCGGCAGCTCCTACGAGCAGTACTTC.

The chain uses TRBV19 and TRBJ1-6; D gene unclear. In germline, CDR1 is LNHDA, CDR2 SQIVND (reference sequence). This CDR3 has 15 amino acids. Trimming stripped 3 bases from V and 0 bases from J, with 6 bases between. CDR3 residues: CASSMSRSYNSPLHF. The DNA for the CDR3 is TGTGCCAGTAGTATGAGTCGCTCCTATAATTCACCCCTCCACTTT. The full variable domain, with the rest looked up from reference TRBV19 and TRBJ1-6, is DGGITQSPKYLFRKEGQNVTLSCEQNLNHDAMYWYRQDPGQGLRLIYYSQIVNDFQKGDIAEGYSVSREKKESFPLTVTSAQKNPTAFYLCASSMSRSYNSPLHFGNGTRLTVT.

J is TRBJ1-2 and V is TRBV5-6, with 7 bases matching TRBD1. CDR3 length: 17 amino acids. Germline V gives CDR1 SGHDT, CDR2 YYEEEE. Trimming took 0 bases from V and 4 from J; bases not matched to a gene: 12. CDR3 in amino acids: CASSLGLRTGVAYGYTF. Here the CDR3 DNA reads TGTGCCAGCAGCTTGGGGCTTAGGACAGGTGTCGCCTATGGCTACACCTTC.

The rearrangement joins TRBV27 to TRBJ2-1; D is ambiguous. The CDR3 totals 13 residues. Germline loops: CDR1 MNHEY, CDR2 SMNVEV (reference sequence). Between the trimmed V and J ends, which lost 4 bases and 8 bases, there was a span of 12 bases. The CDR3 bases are TGTGCCAGCAGTTCTGCTGAGAGCCATGAGCAGTTCTTC. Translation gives CASSSAESHEQFF.

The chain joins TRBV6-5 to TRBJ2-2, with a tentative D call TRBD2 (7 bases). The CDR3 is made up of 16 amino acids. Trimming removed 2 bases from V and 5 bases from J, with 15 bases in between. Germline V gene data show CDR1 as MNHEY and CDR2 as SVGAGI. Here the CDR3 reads CASSYRGRANTGELFF. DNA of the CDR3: TGTGCCAGCAGTTACAGGGGGAGGGCCAATACCGGGGAGCTGTTTTTT.

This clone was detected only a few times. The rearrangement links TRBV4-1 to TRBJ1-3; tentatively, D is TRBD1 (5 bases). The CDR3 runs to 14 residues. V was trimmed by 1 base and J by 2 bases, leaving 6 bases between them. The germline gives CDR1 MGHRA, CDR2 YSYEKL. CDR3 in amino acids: CASSQGRAGNTIYF. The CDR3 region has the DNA TGCGCCAGCAGCCAAGGCAGGGCTGGAAACACCATATATTTT.

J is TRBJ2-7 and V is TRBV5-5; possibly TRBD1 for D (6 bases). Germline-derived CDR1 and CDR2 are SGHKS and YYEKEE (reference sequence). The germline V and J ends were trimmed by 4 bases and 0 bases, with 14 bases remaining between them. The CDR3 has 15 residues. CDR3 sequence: CASSLAAGASYEQYF. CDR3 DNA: TGTGCCAGCAGCCTGGCGGCAGGGGCCTCCTACGAGCAGTACTTC.

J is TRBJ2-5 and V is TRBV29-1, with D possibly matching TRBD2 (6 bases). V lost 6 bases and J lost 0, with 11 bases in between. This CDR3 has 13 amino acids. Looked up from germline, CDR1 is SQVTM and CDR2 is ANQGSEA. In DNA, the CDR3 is TGCAGCGTGGCCGGAGGGGACCAAGAGACCCAGTACTTC. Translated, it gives CSVAGGDQETQYF.

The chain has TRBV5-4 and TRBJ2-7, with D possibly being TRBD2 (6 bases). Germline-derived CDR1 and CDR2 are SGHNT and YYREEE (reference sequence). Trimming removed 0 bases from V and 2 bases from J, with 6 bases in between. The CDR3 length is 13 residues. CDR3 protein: CASSLGEAYEQYF. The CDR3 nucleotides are TGTGCCAGCAGCTTGGGGGAGGCCTACGAGCAGTACTTC.

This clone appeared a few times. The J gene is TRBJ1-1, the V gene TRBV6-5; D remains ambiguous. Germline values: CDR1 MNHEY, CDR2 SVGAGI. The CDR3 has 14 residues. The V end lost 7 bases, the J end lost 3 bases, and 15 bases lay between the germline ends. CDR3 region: CASTPGERYTEAFF. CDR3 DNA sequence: TGTGCCAGCACCCCCGGGGAGAGGTACACTGAAGCTTTCTTT.

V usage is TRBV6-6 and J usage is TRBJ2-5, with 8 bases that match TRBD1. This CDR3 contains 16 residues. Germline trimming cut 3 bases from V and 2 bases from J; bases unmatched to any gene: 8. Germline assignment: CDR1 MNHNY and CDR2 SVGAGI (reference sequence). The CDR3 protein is CASSYHDRGLQETQYF. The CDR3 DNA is TGTGCCAGCAGTTATCACGACAGGGGACTTCAAGAGACCCAGTACTTC.

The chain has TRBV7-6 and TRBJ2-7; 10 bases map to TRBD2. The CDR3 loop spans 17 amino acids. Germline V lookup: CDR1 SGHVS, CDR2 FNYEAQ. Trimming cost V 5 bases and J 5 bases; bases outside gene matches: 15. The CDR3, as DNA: TGTGCCAGCAGCCCGCAAAGTGGGCTAGCGGGAGTCGACGAGCAGTACTTC. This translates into CASSPQSGLAGVDEQYF.

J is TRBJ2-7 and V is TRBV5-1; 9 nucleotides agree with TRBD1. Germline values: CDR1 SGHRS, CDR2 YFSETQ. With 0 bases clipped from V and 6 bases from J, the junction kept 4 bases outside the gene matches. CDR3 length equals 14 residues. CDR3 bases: TGCGCCAGCAGCTTGGTACAGGGGGCGGGCGAGCAGTACTTC. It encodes CASSLVQGAGEQYF.

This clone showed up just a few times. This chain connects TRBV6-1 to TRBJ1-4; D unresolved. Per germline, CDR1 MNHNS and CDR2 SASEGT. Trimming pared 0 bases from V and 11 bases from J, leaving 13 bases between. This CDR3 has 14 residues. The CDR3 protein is CASSEAFQVGKLFF. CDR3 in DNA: TGTGCCAGCAGTGAAGCGTTTCAGGTTGGGAAACTGTTTTTT.